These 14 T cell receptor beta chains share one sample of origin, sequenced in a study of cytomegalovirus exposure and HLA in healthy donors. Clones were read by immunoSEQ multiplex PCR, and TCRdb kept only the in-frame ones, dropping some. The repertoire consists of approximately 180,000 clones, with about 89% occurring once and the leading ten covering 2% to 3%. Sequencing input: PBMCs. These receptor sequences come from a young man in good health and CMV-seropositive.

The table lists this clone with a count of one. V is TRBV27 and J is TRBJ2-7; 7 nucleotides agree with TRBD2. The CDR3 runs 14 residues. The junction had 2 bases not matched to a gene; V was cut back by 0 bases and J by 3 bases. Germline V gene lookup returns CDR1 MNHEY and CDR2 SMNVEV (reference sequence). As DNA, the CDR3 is TGTGCCAGCAGTTTATCCCGGACTAGCTACGAGCAGTACTTC. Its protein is CASSLSRTSYEQYF.

The CDR3 region has the DNA TGTGCCAGCAGTGAAGCCGACAGGGTTCTCAACGAGCAGTACTTC. This sequence encodes CASSEADRVLNEQYF. J is TRBJ2-7 and V is TRBV6-1; 7 bases map to TRBD1. Looked up from germline, CDR1 is MNHNS and CDR2 is SASEGT. The CDR3 runs to 15 residues. The ends lost 0 bases at V and 5 bases at J; junction bases unmatched: 7.

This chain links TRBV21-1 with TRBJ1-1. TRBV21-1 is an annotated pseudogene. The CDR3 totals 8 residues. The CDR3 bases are TGTGCCATCCGAGGAGCTTTCTTT. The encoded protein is CAIRGAFF.

Here the CDR3 DNA reads TGTGCCAGCAGTGGCCGAGGAAACCACTACGAGCAGTACTTC. This translates into CASSGRGNHYEQYF. The V gene is TRBV2, the J gene TRBJ2-7; D is unresolved. This CDR3 spans 14 amino acids. The germline CDR1 and CDR2 sequences are SNHLY and FYNNEI. The ends were cut back, 4 bases at V and 3 bases at J, with 13 bases in the middle. Looking up the rest from reference TRBV2 and TRBJ2-7 gives the full variable domain: EPEVTQTPSHQVTQMGQEVILRCVPISNHLYFYWYRQILGQKVEFLVSFYNNEISEKSEIFDDQFSVERPDGSNFTLKIRSTKLEDSAMYFCASSGRGNHYEQYFGPGTRLTVT.

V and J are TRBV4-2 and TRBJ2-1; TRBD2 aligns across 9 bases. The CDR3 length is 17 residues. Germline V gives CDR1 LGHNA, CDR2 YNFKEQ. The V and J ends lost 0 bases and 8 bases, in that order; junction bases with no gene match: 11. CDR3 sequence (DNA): TGTGCCAGCAGCCAAGATGGCGCGGGAGGGCCTAGAGATGAGCAGTTCTTC. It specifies CASSQDGAGGPRDEQFF.

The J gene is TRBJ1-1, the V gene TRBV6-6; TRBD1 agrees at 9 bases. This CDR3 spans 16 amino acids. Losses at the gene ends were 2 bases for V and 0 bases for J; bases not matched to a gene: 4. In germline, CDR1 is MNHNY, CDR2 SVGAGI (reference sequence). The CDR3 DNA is TGTGCCAGCAGTTACGGGGACAGGGACATGAACACTGAAGCTTTCTTT. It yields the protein CASSYGDRDMNTEAFF.

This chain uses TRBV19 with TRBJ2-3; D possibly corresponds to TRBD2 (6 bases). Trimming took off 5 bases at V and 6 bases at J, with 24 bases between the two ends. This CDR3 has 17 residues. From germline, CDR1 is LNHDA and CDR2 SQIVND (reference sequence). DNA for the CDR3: TGTGCCAGTAGTTCTTCCTCGTTTGGGGGGTTTATGGATACGCAGTATTTT. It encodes CASSSSSFGGFMDTQYF.

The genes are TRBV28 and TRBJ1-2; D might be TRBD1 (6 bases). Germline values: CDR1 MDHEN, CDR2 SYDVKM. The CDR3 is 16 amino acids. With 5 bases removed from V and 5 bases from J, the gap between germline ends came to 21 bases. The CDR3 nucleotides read TGTGCCAGCAGTCGGCAAACGGGACAAGTGCTGTATGGCTACACCTTC. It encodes CASSRQTGQVLYGYTF.

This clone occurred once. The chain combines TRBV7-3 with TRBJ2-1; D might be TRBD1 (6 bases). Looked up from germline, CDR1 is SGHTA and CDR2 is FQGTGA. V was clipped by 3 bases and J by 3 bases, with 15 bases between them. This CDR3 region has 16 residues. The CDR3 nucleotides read TGTGCCAGCAGCTTTGGGCCTGGGGGCCTCTACAATGAGCAGTTCTTC. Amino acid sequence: CASSFGPGGLYNEQFF.

The chain's CDR3 is CASSQGGGGVYEQYF. The CDR3 DNA sequence: TGCGCCAGCAGCCAAGGTGGAGGGGGGGTCTACGAGCAGTACTTC. The chain recombines TRBV4-3 with TRBJ2-7, with D possibly TRBD2 on 7 matching bases. Trimming took 1 base from V and 3 from J, leaving 13 bases between them. Germline V CDR1 and CDR2: LGHNA, YSLEER. The CDR3 is made up of 15 amino acids.

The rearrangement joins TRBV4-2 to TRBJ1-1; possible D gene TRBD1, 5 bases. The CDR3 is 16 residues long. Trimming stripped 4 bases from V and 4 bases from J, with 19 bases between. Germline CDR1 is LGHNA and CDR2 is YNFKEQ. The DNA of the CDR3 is TGTGCCAGCAGCCCCCAATGGGGCAGCTCGTTCACTGAAGCTTTCTTT. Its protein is CASSPQWGSSFTEAFF.

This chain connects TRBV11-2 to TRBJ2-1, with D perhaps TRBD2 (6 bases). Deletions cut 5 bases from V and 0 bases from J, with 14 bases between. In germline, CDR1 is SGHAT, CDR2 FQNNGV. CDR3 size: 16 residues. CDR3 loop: CASSPYSGRSYNEQFF. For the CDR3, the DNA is TGTGCCAGCAGCCCCTATAGCGGACGCTCCTACAATGAGCAGTTCTTC.

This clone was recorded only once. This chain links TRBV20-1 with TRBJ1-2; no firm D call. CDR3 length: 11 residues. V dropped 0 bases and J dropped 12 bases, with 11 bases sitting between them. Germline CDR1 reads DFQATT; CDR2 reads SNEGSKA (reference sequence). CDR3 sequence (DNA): TGCAGTGCTAGAGATTTAGCCCGGGACACCTTC. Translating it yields CSARDLARDTF.

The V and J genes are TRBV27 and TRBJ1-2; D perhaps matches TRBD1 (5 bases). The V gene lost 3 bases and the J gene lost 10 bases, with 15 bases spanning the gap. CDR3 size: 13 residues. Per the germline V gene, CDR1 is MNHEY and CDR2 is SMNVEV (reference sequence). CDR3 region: CASSFTGSMDYTF. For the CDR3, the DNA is TGTGCCAGCAGTTTTACAGGATCTATGGACTACACCTTC.